Each of the 4 T cell receptor beta chains below was sequenced from the same sample in a study of cytomegalovirus exposure and HLA in healthy donors. This PCR relied on a set of 60 Vbeta primers and 13 Jbeta primers. Using immunoSEQ multiplex PCR, the repertoire was profiled, and TCRdb retains in-frame clones only, with some absent. The repertoire consists of 150,000 to 160,000 clones, with more than 70% occurring once and the leading ten covering roughly 5.3%. The sample was PBMCs. The source of these receptors is a woman in her 40s in good health and CMV-seropositive.

The chain combines TRBV5-1 with TRBJ2-3; 7 bases align to TRBD2. The CDR3 spans 15 residues. The V gene end was trimmed by 0 bases and the J gene end by 5 bases; junction bases not matched to a gene: 6. Germline V gives CDR1 SGHRS, CDR2 YFSETQ. The CDR3 spells CASSLGLADGDTQYF. The DNA for the CDR3 is TGCGCCAGCAGCTTGGGGCTAGCGGATGGAGATACGCAGTATTTT.

The gene calls are TRBV6-6 and TRBJ1-1, with D possibly matching TRBD1 (5 bases). Germline-derived CDR1 and CDR2 are MNHNY and SVGAGI (reference sequence). The V and J ends lost 4 bases and 5 bases respectively, with 17 bases between them. The CDR3 has 15 residues. In DNA, the CDR3 is TGTGCCAGCAGTTCTACGGGGGTAGGTGGGACTGAAGCTTTCTTT. Protein product: CASSSTGVGGTEAFF.

The count of this clone is one. The gene calls are TRBV19 and TRBJ2-1; 8 bases map to TRBD2. The CDR3 runs to 16 residues. CDR1 is LNHDA and CDR2 is SQIVND in the germline V gene (reference sequence). The V gene end was trimmed by 2 bases and the J gene end by 2 bases; junction bases not matched to a gene: 5. The CDR3 here is CASSISGTSPYNEQFF. The CDR3 bases are TGTGCCAGTAGTATATCCGGGACTAGTCCCTACAATGAGCAGTTCTTC.

This rearrangement joins TRBV12-5 to TRBJ1-5, with 7 bases aligning to TRBD1. The ends lost 6 bases at V and 0 bases at J; junction bases unmatched: 8. Per germline, CDR1 LGHNT and CDR2 FRNRAP. The CDR3 contains 16 residues. In DNA, the CDR3 is TGTGCTAGTGGCCGTAACCAGGGGGATAGCAATCAGCCCCAGCATTTT. Amino acid sequence: CASGRNQGDSNQPQHF.